One and the same sample provided the 8 T cell receptor beta chains below, sequenced in a study of T cell changes during pregnancy in multiple sclerosis. TCRdb's copy holds only in-frame clones and misses some; the assay was immunoSEQ multiplex PCR. This sample has over 85,000 clones, with 90% to 95% found just once. Sample: peripheral blood, taken after pregnancy. All receptors derive from a female donor in good health, enrolled as a control in a pregnancy study.

The rearrangement links TRBV15 to TRBJ1-1; 7 positions match TRBD1. The CDR3 totals 13 residues. Germline-derived CDR1 and CDR2 are LNHNV and YYDKDF (reference sequence). J was trimmed by 4 bases and V by 7 bases; bases with no gene match: 6. CDR3 bases: TGTGCCACCACAGGGGGTGACGGCACTGAAGCTTTCTTT. This gives the protein CATTGGDGTEAFF.

This chain joins TRBV6-1 and TRBJ1-5; D is unclear. This CDR3 region has 14 residues. V was trimmed by 5 bases and J by 7 bases, leaving 15 bases between them. Germline V gene lookup returns CDR1 MNHNS and CDR2 SASEGT. CDR3 sequence (DNA): TGTGCCAGCAGTCCACGCCAGGTTAACCAGCCCCAGCATTTT. Translating it yields CASSPRQVNQPQHF.

The chain combines TRBV7-2 with TRBJ1-2; unclear D gene. Deletions cut 1 base from V and 6 bases from J, with 15 bases between. The CDR3 runs 15 residues. CDR1 is SGHTA and CDR2 is FQGNSA in the germline V gene. DNA for the CDR3: TGTGCCAGCAGCTTAGGGACTTCCCAACGGGATGGCTACACCTTC. It codes for CASSLGTSQRDGYTF.

V usage is TRBV6-4 and J usage is TRBJ1-6, with D possibly matching TRBD1 (5 bases). This CDR3 spans 15 amino acids. Trimming removed 4 bases from V and 7 bases from J, with 14 bases in between. Looked up from germline, CDR1 is MRHNA and CDR2 is SNTAGT. The CDR3 nucleotides read TGTGCCAGCAGTGCCGGACAACCCGAAAATTCACCCCTCCACTTT. Protein product: CASSAGQPENSPLHF.

This clone has only one observation. This chain connects TRBV19 to TRBJ2-5, with 12 bases lining up with TRBD2. Germline values: CDR1 LNHDA, CDR2 SQIVND (reference sequence). V was pared by 5 bases and J by 4 bases, with 5 bases of the junction left unmatched. This CDR3 has 15 amino acids. The CDR3 loop reads CASSPASGGAETQYF. CDR3 nucleotide sequence: TGTGCCAGTAGTCCCGCTAGCGGGGGGGCAGAGACCCAGTACTTC.

J is TRBJ2-7 and V is TRBV2; 7 bases match TRBD2. Trimming took 7 bases from V and 4 from J; bases not matched to a gene: 7. Germline CDR1 is SNHLY and CDR2 is FYNNEI. The CDR3 spans 13 residues. CDR3 amino acids: CASNPDGGYEQYF. DNA of the CDR3: TGTGCCAGCAATCCGGACGGGGGGTACGAGCAGTACTTC.

The CDR3 loop is CASSPTPLDGYTF. The CDR3 nucleotides are TGTGCCAGCTCACCAACGCCCTTAGATGGCTACACCTTC. The rearrangement links TRBV18 to TRBJ1-2; D call uncertain. Trimming left V 2 bases short and J 6 bases short, with 10 bases between. This CDR3 region has 13 residues. Germline V gene lookup returns CDR1 KGHSH and CDR2 LQKENI. The full variable domain, in which reference TRBV18 and TRBJ1-2 provide the parts outside the CDR3, is NAGVMQNPRHLVRRRGQEARLRCSPMKGHSHVYWYRQLPEEGLKFMVYLQKENIIDESGMPKERFSAEFPKEGPSILRIQQVVRGDSAAYFCASSPTPLDGYTFGSGTRLTVV.

The chain carries TRBV7-2 and TRBJ2-3; 16 bases are shared with TRBD2. Trimming removed 4 bases from V and 9 bases from J; junction bases left unmatched: 10. Germline V CDR1 and CDR2: SGHTA, FQGNSA. CDR3 length: 17 residues. CDR3 sequence reads: CASSSGLAGGSTGTQYF. In nucleotides, the CDR3 is TGTGCCAGCAGCTCGGGACTAGCGGGGGGGAGCACAGGGACGCAGTATTTT.